This is a list of T cell receptor beta chains from one sample in a study of vaccination and CD4 T cells after COVID-19. These receptors' targets are unknown. TCRdb used MiXCR to reprocess the PCR reads, holding one entry per CDR3 protein. This table holds some 11,000 distinct CDR3 sequences, just over 70% found once. The sequenced sample was CD4+ T cells from blood, cultured in vitro. The source is a human donor who had recovered from COVID-19. Each CDR3 is given without its conserved first and last residue.

>TRBV29-1|TRBJ2-7
SVETGGYEQY
>TRBV7-9|TRBJ2-7
ASSPRDRVYEQY
>TRBV6-1|TRBJ2-1
ASSMRQLYNEQF
>TRBV20-1|TRBJ2-1
SANDRGRGHNEQF
>TRBV7-8|TRBJ1-6
ASSLEGANYNSPLH
>TRBV7-9|TRBJ1-5
ASSLAHGAAGVDQPQH
>TRBV7-6|TRBJ2-7
ASSPLFAGSGGSYEQY
>TRBV7-2|TRBJ2-1
ASSSQRAGGGYNEQF
>TRBV20-1|TRBJ1-2
SATKDRNYGYT
>TRBV24-1|TRBJ1-1
ATSEGGRPNTEAF
>TRBV7-6|TRBJ1-1
ASSSQGRATEAF
>TRBV20-1|TRBJ1-1
SARSPGRWNTEAF